Below, 20 T cell receptor beta chains from the same sample are listed, as sequenced in a study of blood T cell repertoires in COVID-19. The data were produced by immunoSEQ multiplex PCR, yet TCRdb's version contains in-frame clones alone and is incomplete. The sample gives 170,000 or so clones, around 87% of which show up once; 2.7% is in the top ten. The specimen sequenced was peripheral blood. The receptors come from a man between 40 and 49 years old with active or convalescent COVID-19.

V gene TRBV28 combines with J gene TRBJ2-5; perhaps TRBD2 as D (5 bases). The V end lost 3 bases, the J end lost 5 bases, and 10 bases lay between the germline ends. The germline V gene has CDR1 MDHEN and CDR2 SYDVKM. The length of the CDR3 is 13 residues. CDR3 in amino acids: CASSLKGVETQYF. The CDR3 DNA reads TGTGCCAGCAGTTTGAAGGGAGTTGAGACCCAGTACTTC.

Details on this clone: This specimen includes other DNA sequences encoding the same CDR3. The CDR3 coding sequence is TGTGCCTGGAGTGTTGGGGGGGAGACCCAGTACTTC. It is translated as CAWSVGGETQYF. The chain has TRBV30 and TRBJ2-5; D may be TRBD2 (6 bases). With 0 bases removed from V and 5 bases from J, the gap between germline ends came to 7 bases. The CDR3 is made up of 12 amino acids. Germline V lookup: CDR1 GTSNPN, CDR2 SVGIG (reference sequence).

This clone was seen just once. The CDR3 loop reads CASSLVRDRGSNQPQHF. The CDR3, as DNA: TGTGCCAGCAGCTTAGTTCGTGACAGGGGGAGCAATCAGCCCCAGCATTTT. This chain uses TRBV11-3 with TRBJ1-5, with TRBD1 matching over 9 bases. The V gene end was trimmed by 1 base and the J gene end by 1 base; junction bases not matched to a gene: 5. Germline loops: CDR1 SGHNT, CDR2 YENEEA. The CDR3 totals 17 residues.

The chain joins TRBV5-1 to TRBJ2-7, with D perhaps matching TRBD2 (6 bases). The germline gives CDR1 SGHRS, CDR2 YFSETQ. Trimming stripped 2 bases from V and 1 base from J, with 16 bases between. This CDR3 has 16 residues. The CDR3 coding sequence is TGCGCCAGCAGCTTTGGGTTTATGGGAGGATCCTACGAGCAGTACTTC. Protein product: CASSFGFMGGSYEQYF.

The chain links TRBV19 to TRBJ1-5, with TRBD1 matching 10 bases. The germline gives CDR1 LNHDA, CDR2 SQIVND (reference sequence). The CDR3 length is 14 residues. J lost 6 bases, V lost 9 bases, and 8 bases had no gene match. The CDR3 DNA is TGTGCCAGCCACGGACAGGGGGATGTTCAGCCCCAGCATTTT. Its protein is CASHGQGDVQPQHF.

The V and J genes are TRBV24-1 and TRBJ1-2; unclear D gene. In germline, CDR1 is KGHDR, CDR2 SFDVKD. With 4 bases removed from V and 2 bases from J, the gap between germline ends came to 10 bases. This CDR3 comprises 14 residues. As DNA, the CDR3 is TGTGCCACCAGTGACCCTGCCGGGAACTATGGCTACACCTTC. Protein sequence: CATSDPAGNYGYTF.

The gene calls are TRBV7-2 and TRBJ2-7; TRBD1 is a possible D gene (5 bases). V lost 4 bases to trimming and J lost 1 base, with 5 bases between them. This CDR3 region has 12 residues. Germline CDR1 reads SGHTA; CDR2 reads FQGNSA. The CDR3 DNA sequence: TGTGCCAGCAGCTACAGGTCCTACGAGCAGTACTTC. Translating gives CASSYRSYEQYF.

Turning to this clone: At one end the junction does not follow the germline gene, possibly because of a read error. The chain joins TRBV6-6 to TRBJ1-3, with a tentative D call TRBD1 (5 bases). The CDR3 is 14 residues long. Germline V gene lookup returns CDR1 MNHNY and CDR2 SVGAGI (reference sequence). Written as DNA, the CDR3 is TGTGCCGGCAGTGCCGACAGACAGGGAAACACCATATATTTT. It specifies CAGSADRQGNTIYF.

In the case of this clone: A read error may account for a junction end that differs from germline. The J gene is TRBJ1-1, the V gene TRBV7-2, with 8 bases matching TRBD1. The CDR3 totals 13 residues. CDR1 is SGHTA, CDR2 FQGNSA, per germline. The CDR3 DNA is TGTGCCAGCAGCTTAGGAGGTGGACAGGGACCTTCTTTT. It codes for CASSLGGGQGPSF.

V and J are TRBV5-1 and TRBJ1-4; 10 positions match TRBD1. This CDR3 is built from 14 residues. V lost 4 bases to trimming and J lost 8 bases; unmatched junction nucleotides: 5. Looked up from germline, CDR1 is SGHRS and CDR2 is YFSETQ. The CDR3 reads CASSVRDRGEKLFF. The CDR3 coding sequence is TGCGCCAGCAGCGTCCGGGACAGGGGAGAAAAACTGTTTTTT.

This clone has just a few counts. The gene calls are TRBV24-1 and TRBJ1-2, with D unresolved. Per the germline V gene, CDR1 is KGHDR and CDR2 is SFDVKD. The CDR3 spans 13 residues. V was shortened by 4 bases and J by 6 bases, with 11 bases between the two germline ends. The CDR3 bases are TGTGCCACCAGTGAATCCGGGTATGATGGCTACACCTTC. Protein: CATSESGYDGYTF.

The J gene is TRBJ2-3, the V gene TRBV7-9; maybe TRBD2 (5 bases). Trimming removed 1 base from V and 4 bases from J, with 9 bases in between. The CDR3 sequence is 14 residues long. CDR1 and CDR2 from the germline V gene are SEHNR and FQNEAQ (reference sequence). Written as DNA, the CDR3 is TGTGCCAGCAGCTTAGAGGGTAGCGCAGATACGCAGTATTTT. As protein: CASSLEGSADTQYF.

The V and J genes are TRBV25-1 and TRBJ1-2; the D gene is possibly TRBD1 (6 bases). The CDR3 extends over 13 amino acids. The V and J ends lost 4 bases and 6 bases respectively, with 12 bases between them. Germline CDR1 MGHDK, CDR2 SYGVNS. CDR3 amino acids: CASSVLTGHGYTF. The CDR3 nucleotides are TGTGCCAGCAGTGTCTTGACAGGTCATGGCTACACCTTC.

The chain links TRBV15 to TRBJ2-1; D is perhaps TRBD1 (6 bases). The CDR3 has 15 amino acids. Trimming stripped 4 bases from V and 9 bases from J, with 19 bases between. Germline V lookup: CDR1 LNHNV, CDR2 YYDKDF (reference sequence). CDR3 nucleotides: TGTGCCACCAGCAAAGGGGGTAGGGGATCAGGTGAGCAGTTCTTC. This translates into CATSKGGRGSGEQFF.

The gene calls are TRBV18 and TRBJ2-7; 11 positions match TRBD2. V shed 4 bases, J shed 1 base, and the junction held 9 bases outside the gene matches. Germline V gives CDR1 KGHSH, CDR2 LQKENI. CDR3 length equals 17 residues. The CDR3 reads CASSLGTSGLTSYEQYF. The CDR3 coding sequence is TGTGCCAGCTCACTAGGGACTAGCGGACTAACTTCCTACGAGCAGTACTTC.

V usage is TRBV6-2 or TRBV6-3 and J usage is TRBJ2-3; D uncertain. The V end lost 6 bases, the J end lost 4 bases, and 17 bases lay between the germline ends. Germline V gene lookup returns CDR1 MNHEY and CDR2 SVGEGT. The CDR3 extends over 15 amino acids. DNA of the CDR3: TGTGCCAGCAGCCCCCCCCGCCAGCAGGCAGATACGCAGTATTTT. This sequence encodes CASSPPRQQADTQYF.

The CDR3 bases are TGTGCCAGCAGTGTCGGTCTAGCGGGGGGGCGGGATACGCAGTATTTT. Its protein product is CASSVGLAGGRDTQYF. The genes are TRBV2 and TRBJ2-3; 12 bases agree with TRBD2. Germline CDR1 reads SNHLY; CDR2 reads FYNNEI. This CDR3 region has 16 residues. V shed 4 bases, J shed 6 bases, and the junction held 8 bases outside the gene matches.

The genes are TRBV7-9 and TRBJ2-2; 8 positions agree with TRBD2. The V segment lost 3 bases and the J segment 6 bases; nucleotides outside the gene matches: 3. Germline V gives CDR1 SEHNR, CDR2 FQNEAQ (reference sequence). The length of the CDR3 is 14 residues. For the CDR3, the DNA is TGTGCCAGCAGCTTCGGGGGGGGCCCCGGGGAGCTGTTTTTT. Translating gives CASSFGGGPGELFF.

The gene calls are TRBV30 and TRBJ1-1; TRBD1 might be the D (6 bases). The CDR3 loop spans 13 amino acids. Germline assignment: CDR1 GTSNPN and CDR2 SVGIG (reference sequence). V gave up 1 base and J gave up 1 base, with 7 bases separating them. The CDR3 DNA follows: TGTGCCTGGAGTGAGGACAGGAACACTGAAGCTTTCTTT. Translating gives CAWSEDRNTEAFF.

This chain joins TRBV7-8 and TRBJ1-3; 10 positions agree with TRBD1. The ends lost 6 bases at V and 3 bases at J; junction bases unmatched: 5. Germline CDR1 reads SGHVS; CDR2 reads FQNEAQ. There are 15 residues in the CDR3. CDR3 in amino acids: CASRSDRGLGNTIYF. The CDR3 nucleotides read TGTGCCAGCAGATCTGACAGGGGGCTTGGAAACACCATATATTTT.